The 15 T cell receptor beta chains below all came from one sample that was sequenced in a study of T cell responses to AZD1222 COVID-19 vaccine. Sequencing used immunoSEQ multiplex PCR; TCRdb keeps in-frame clones, though not all of them. The sample lists about 110,000 clones, 80% to 90% occurring once. Sequenced material: peripheral blood, taken on day 0 of AZD1222 vaccination. The receptors come from an adult in good health.

This clone was seen a handful of times. The chain joins TRBV11-3 to TRBJ1-1, with D hard to call. The CDR3 loop spans 14 amino acids. V gave up 5 bases and J gave up 10 bases, with 20 bases separating them. The V gene's germline CDR1 is SGHNT and CDR2 YENEEA. DNA of the CDR3: TGTGCCAGCAGCCCGGGTAAGAAAGGGTCAGGAGCTTTCTTT. It yields the protein CASSPGKKGSGAFF.

The rearrangement joins TRBV9 to TRBJ1-1; D uncertain. Deletions cut 7 bases from V and 4 bases from J, with 8 bases between. Germline CDR1 is SGDLS and CDR2 is YYNGEE. The CDR3 is 11 amino acids. The CDR3 loop is CASGRGTEAFF. For the CDR3, the DNA is TGTGCCAGCGGCAGAGGCACTGAAGCTTTCTTT.

This clone has only a few counts. This chain connects TRBV7-9 to TRBJ2-7, with 16 nucleotides matching TRBD2. The CDR3 has 15 amino acids. Germline CDR1 reads SEHNR; CDR2 reads FQNEAQ (reference sequence). With V trimmed by 4 bases and J by 7 bases, 4 bases remained unmatched. The DNA for the CDR3 is TGTGCCAGCAGCTCGGGACTAGCGGGAGGGAGGGAGCAGTACTTC. It specifies CASSSGLAGGREQYF.

This chain links TRBV27 with TRBJ2-1; perhaps TRBD2 as D (8 bases). This CDR3 is 15 amino acids long. Trimming took off 6 bases at V and 4 bases at J, with 16 bases between the two ends. The V gene's germline CDR1 is MNHEY and CDR2 SMNVEV (reference sequence). CDR3 loop: CASSPGGGGYNEQFF. For the CDR3, the DNA is TGTGCCAGCAGCCCGGGAGGGGGCGGTTACAATGAGCAGTTCTTC.

This chain joins TRBV28 and TRBJ2-5, with D maybe TRBD1 (6 bases). CDR1 is MDHEN and CDR2 is SYDVKM in the germline V gene. The CDR3 runs to 15 residues. Trimming shortened V by 4 bases and J by 0 bases, and 12 bases separated the two germline ends. CDR3 in DNA: TGTGCCAGCAGTTCAGTACAGGGAAACCAAGAGACCCAGTACTTC. It encodes CASSSVQGNQETQYF.

The V call is TRBV28, the J call TRBJ1-1; no firm D call. Trimming shortened V by 7 bases and J by 0 bases, and 3 bases separated the two germline ends. This CDR3 is 11 amino acids long. Germline V gene sequence: CDR1 MDHEN, CDR2 SYDVKM. CDR3 protein: CASIMNTEAFF. The CDR3 bases are TGTGCCAGCATCATGAACACTGAAGCTTTCTTT.

As to this clone: One end of the junction does not line up with germline, which may come from a read error. This chain connects TRBV11-1 to TRBJ2-5; a possible D gene is TRBD2 (6 bases). This CDR3 has 12 residues. Germline V lookup: CDR1 SGHAT, CDR2 FQDESV (reference sequence). The CDR3 here is CASSLATSPVDF. Written as DNA, the CDR3 is TGTGCCAGCAGCTTAGCGACTAGTCCCGTCGACTTC.

The rearrangement links TRBV2 to TRBJ2-1, with TRBD2 matching 10 bases. The germline CDR1 and CDR2 sequences are SNHLY and FYNNEI. The CDR3 length is 13 residues. V shed 4 bases and J 6 bases; nucleotides not matched to a gene: 0. The CDR3, as DNA: TGTGCCAGCAGTGGGACTAGCGGCAATGAGCAGTTCTTC. Translated: CASSGTSGNEQFF.

In nucleotides, the CDR3 is TGTGCCAGCAGTGTAGCGGGGACCGCCAAAAACATTCAGTACTTC. Amino acids: CASSVAGTAKNIQYF. The V gene is TRBV2, the J gene TRBJ2-4; the match to TRBD2 covers 8 bases. In germline, CDR1 is SNHLY, CDR2 FYNNEI. This CDR3 has 15 amino acids. The J segment lost 1 base and the V segment lost 4 bases, leaving 3 bases of the junction unmatched.

The V gene is TRBV7-6, the J gene TRBJ2-7; 11 bases fit TRBD1. Germline V gene lookup returns CDR1 SGHVS and CDR2 FNYEAQ. This CDR3 spans 16 amino acids. V dropped 5 bases and J dropped 5; count of bases not matched to a gene: 11. CDR3 coding DNA: TGTGCCAGCAGCCCCCGGCGGGACAGGGGGAACAACGAGCAGTACTTC. Translating gives CASSPRRDRGNNEQYF.

V and J are TRBV3-1 (or the pseudogene TRBV3-2) and TRBJ2-7; a weak D match, TRBD2 (6 bases). V shed 4 bases and J shed 4 bases, with 17 bases lying between them. Per the germline V gene, CDR1 is LGHDT and CDR2 is YNNKEL (reference sequence). The CDR3 spans 15 residues. DNA of the CDR3: TGTGCCAGCAGCCTGGGCGGGGCTCAAGGATACGAGCAGTACTTC. Its translation is CASSLGGAQGYEQYF.

In DNA form, the CDR3 reads TGTGCCAGCTCCTTCTCGCAGCCCAAAAAGGAGACCCAGTACTTC. It yields the protein CASSFSQPKKETQYF. The V call is TRBV7-9, the J call TRBJ2-5; D remains unclear. V lost 8 bases and J 5 bases, leaving 21 bases between the germline ends. CDR1 and CDR2 (germline): SEHNR, FQNEAQ (reference sequence). The CDR3 is 15 residues long.

The chain is built from TRBV19 and TRBJ2-4; TRBD2 might be the D (6 bases). The CDR3 loop spans 14 amino acids. The germline V and J ends were trimmed by 5 bases and 7 bases, with 15 bases remaining between them. The germline V gene has CDR1 LNHDA and CDR2 SQIVND (reference sequence). The chain's CDR3 is CASSPEGLNNIQYF. The CDR3 DNA reads TGTGCCAGTAGTCCCGAGGGACTGAATAACATTCAGTACTTC.

The chain couples TRBV20-1 to TRBJ2-2; D not certain. The CDR3 loop spans 15 amino acids. The V end was cut by 3 bases, the J end by 3 bases, with 14 bases between. Germline V lookup: CDR1 DFQATT, CDR2 SNEGSKA (reference sequence). The CDR3 sequence: CSASWGMPDTGELFF. The DNA of the CDR3 is TGCAGTGCTAGTTGGGGAATGCCGGACACCGGGGAGCTGTTTTTT.

The rearrangement joins TRBV5-4 to TRBJ1-4; D unresolved. Germline lookup yields CDR1 SGHNT and CDR2 YYREEE (reference sequence). The CDR3 extends over 14 amino acids. The germline V and J ends were trimmed by 3 bases and 0 bases, with 6 bases remaining between them. The CDR3 reads CASSSRTTNEKLFF. CDR3 DNA: TGTGCCAGCAGCTCCCGTACAACTAATGAAAAACTGTTTTTT.